This T cell receptor beta chain was documented in a study of blood T cell repertoires in COVID-19. The overall study: Sites across the United States, Italy and Spain contributed samples from acute and convalescent COVID-19.

From germline, CDR1 is SGHKS and CDR2 YYEKEE (reference sequence). Trimming took 3 bases from V and 1 from J; bases not matched to a gene: 1. This CDR3 spans 14 amino acids. This clone was seen a few times. Only in-frame clones appear in the TCRdb table, and some are missing; sequencing was by immunoSEQ multiplex PCR. The sample has some 140,000 clones, approximately 80% seen once. Each participant's cohort was designated according to participant-reported clinical history. What the recovered Cohort 3 donors had was two negative PCRs, clearance, or symptom resolution. The rearrangement joins TRBV5-5 to TRBJ1-1, with 9 positions matching TRBD1. The specimen sequenced was PBMCs or T cells enriched from blood (not recorded which). The TCR originated in a man aged 45-60 years who had recovered from COVID-19. In DNA form, the CDR3 reads TGTGCCAGCAGCTGGGGACAGGGGAACACTGAAGCTTTCTTT. It is translated as CASSWGQGNTEAFF.